The 2 T cell receptor beta chains below all came from one sample that was sequenced in a study of blood T cell repertoires in COVID-19 (TCRdb year 2020). Libraries were made using the immunoSEQ multiplex PCR assay. TCRdb mirrors the immuneACCESS table, restricted to in-frame sequences. Some clones are absent from its copies; in checked studies, under half trace to an unresolved V gene, and the reason for the others is unknown. This sample gives 200,000 to 250,000 clones in total; about 83% of them show up just once. The ten largest make up about 1.3% of the sample. Sequences were obtained from peripheral blood. These receptors all stem from a woman in her twenties or thirties with COVID-19, enrolled during active disease.

The chain uses TRBV7-8 and TRBJ1-1; D remains ambiguous. CDR1 and CDR2 from the germline V gene are SGHVS and FQNEAQ. CDR3 length equals 15 residues. V was cut by 3 bases and J by 4 bases, with 15 bases left in between. The CDR3 here is CASSLLGRGITEAFF. The CDR3 region has the DNA TGTGCCAGCAGCTTGCTAGGGCGGGGAATCACTGAAGCTTTCTTT.

V is TRBV7-9 and J is TRBJ2-5, with 7 positions matching TRBD2. The germline V gene has CDR1 SEHNR and CDR2 FQNEAQ (reference sequence). J was trimmed by 5 bases and V by 2 bases; bases with no gene match: 2. This CDR3 region has 13 residues. CDR3 nucleotides: TGTGCCAGCAGCTTAAACGGGAGGGAGACCCAGTACTTC. Its protein product is CASSLNGRETQYF.